A selection of T cell receptor beta chains follows, all from one sample in a study of T cell changes during pregnancy in multiple sclerosis. Sequenced by immunoSEQ multiplex PCR; TCRdb stores in-frame clones only, minus some. The sample lists 40,000 to 50,000 clones, about 94% seen once, with 7.5% to 9.5% in the top ten. Sequenced here: CD8+ T cells from peripheral blood mononuclear cells, sampled in the third trimester of pregnancy. All receptors come from a female donor with multiple sclerosis, enrolled in a pregnancy study. CDR3s leave out the opening cysteine and the closing phenylalanine or tryptophan. Each record gives: V gene, CDR3 length, CDR3 protein.

TRBV7-2,15,ASSTLGGVTHPYEQY
TRBV14,11,ASSQNRRYEQY
TRBV28,12,ASSFSEYQETQY
TRBV9,14,ASSPVAGGGVHEQF
TRBV7-2,14,ASSLRPGGSNTEAF
TRBV2,11,ASRPTGYYEQY
TRBV5-5,17,ASSWTGTSGSGAKNIQY
TRBV2,15,ASSFNPGTGSYNEQF
TRBV19,14,ASSIPVGQGVDEQF
TRBV6-6,10,ASSYVGVASF
TRBV6-6,10,ATTDYSYEQY
TRBV5-8,13,ASSRWDSTPGELF
TRBV9,11,ASSVGARNEQF
TRBV14,13,ASSQRTSSYNEQF
TRBV6-4,12,AGGTGLAKNIQY
TRBV15,13,ATSRAGTGNTEAF
TRBV19,10,ASSIRGNEQF
TRBV5-4,12,ASSGGTGAYEQY
TRBV7-6,18,ASSLGGFPGQGASGDTQY
TRBV2,14,ASDSSRLGGRYEQY
TRBV27,13,ASSLGTSGYNEQF
TRBV28,13,ASSTGERSYNEQF
TRBV7-6,19,ASSSPRLAGVNLDNYNEQF
TRBV7-2,14,ASSLKRDITYNEQF
TRBV29-1,10,SVGPSGAEQY
TRBV28,13,ASSFPQTDTYEQY
TRBV2,14,ASSLSGTSGTGELF
TRBV23-1,12,ASGTGTGIYEQY
TRBV28,13,ASRGGQLRTDTQY
TRBV7-9,12,ASSLGQGAVEAF
TRBV7-9,12,ASSLWQGAGELF